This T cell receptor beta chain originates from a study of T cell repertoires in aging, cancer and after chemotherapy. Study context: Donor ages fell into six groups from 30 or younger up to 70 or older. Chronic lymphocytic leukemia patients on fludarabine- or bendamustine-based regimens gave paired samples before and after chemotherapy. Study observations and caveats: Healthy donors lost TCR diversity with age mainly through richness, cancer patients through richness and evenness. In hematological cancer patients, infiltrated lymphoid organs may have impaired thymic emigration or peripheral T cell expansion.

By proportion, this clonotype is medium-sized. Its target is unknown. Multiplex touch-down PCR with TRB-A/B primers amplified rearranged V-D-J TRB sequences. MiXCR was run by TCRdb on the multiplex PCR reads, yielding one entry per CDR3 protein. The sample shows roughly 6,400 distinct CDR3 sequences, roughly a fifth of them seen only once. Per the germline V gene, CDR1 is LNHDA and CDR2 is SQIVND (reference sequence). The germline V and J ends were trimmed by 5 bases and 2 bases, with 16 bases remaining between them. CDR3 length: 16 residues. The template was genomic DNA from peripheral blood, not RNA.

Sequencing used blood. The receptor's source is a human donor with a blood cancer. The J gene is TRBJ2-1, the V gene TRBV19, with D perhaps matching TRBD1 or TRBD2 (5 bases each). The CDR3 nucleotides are TGTGCCAGTAGTCCCTGGGACCGCCTGGCCTACAATGAGCAGTTCTTC. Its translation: CASSPWDRLAYNEQFF.